A single sample is the source of the 21 T cell receptor beta chains below, sequenced in a study of cytomegalovirus exposure and HLA in healthy donors. Primers included in the PCR were 60 Vbeta and 13 Jbeta primers. The repertoire was sequenced with immunoSEQ multiplex PCR; TCRdb's copy has only in-frame clones and lacks some. The table shows about 160,000 clones, with around 80% occurring only once. Specimen: PBMCs. The receptors were gathered from a man aged 40-50 years in good health and CMV-seronegative.

The rearrangement uses TRBV2 and TRBJ1-2; no clear D gene. The CDR3 runs to 14 residues. V was pared by 3 bases and J by 1 base, with 9 bases between. Germline CDR1 reads SNHLY; CDR2 reads FYNNEI. The CDR3 sequence is CASSEDGSNYGYTF. CDR3 DNA sequence: TGTGCCAGCAGTGAGGATGGGAGTAACTATGGCTACACCTTC.

The V call is TRBV30, the J call TRBJ2-1; D is ambiguous. The V and J ends lost 0 bases and 4 bases respectively, with 13 bases between them. In germline, CDR1 is GTSNPN, CDR2 SVGIG (reference sequence). The CDR3 is 15 residues long. The CDR3 loop is CAWSVPGAVYNEQFF. The CDR3 DNA follows: TGTGCCTGGAGTGTACCCGGTGCGGTGTACAATGAGCAGTTCTTC.

Concerning this clone itself: The junction does not match germline at one end; this may be a read error. V usage is TRBV7-9 and J usage is TRBJ1-2; D is unclear. There are 16 residues in the CDR3. CDR1 and CDR2 (germline): SEHNR, FQNEAQ (reference sequence). CDR3 loop: CSSSLAVEGWVYGYTF. DNA for the CDR3: TGTTCCAGCAGCTTAGCGGTAGAGGGCTGGGTCTATGGCTACACCTTC.

The chain links TRBV7-3 to TRBJ1-1; 10 positions agree with TRBD1. The V and J ends lost 5 bases and 7 bases, in that order; junction bases with no gene match: 7. Germline lookup yields CDR1 SGHTA and CDR2 FQGTGA. The CDR3 has 14 residues. The CDR3, as DNA: TGTGCCAGCAGCGCCGGACAGGGGGAGATTGAAGCTTTCTTT. Translated, it gives CASSAGQGEIEAFF.

Regarding this clone: An end of the junction differs from the germline gene, which may be a read error. This chain connects TRBV7-9 to TRBJ2-7; TRBD2 might be the D (5 bases). The CDR3 contains 16 residues. Germline CDR1 is SEHNR and CDR2 is FQNEAQ (reference sequence). The CDR3 DNA reads TGTTCCAGCAGCCAAGTGGCCAGCGGTCCGACCTACGAGCAGTACTTC. Amino acid sequence: CSSSQVASGPTYEQYF.

V and J are TRBV6-5 and TRBJ2-1; a possible D gene is TRBD2 (5 bases). Trimming stripped 0 bases from V and 3 bases from J, with 12 bases between. There are 16 residues in the CDR3. Germline CDR1 is MNHEY and CDR2 is SVGAGI. The CDR3 nucleotides are TGTGCCAGCAGTTACTCGACGGGGATTGGCTACAATGAGCAGTTCTTC. This encodes CASSYSTGIGYNEQFF.

V and J are TRBV7-7 and TRBJ2-7, with D tentatively TRBD1 (6 bases). This CDR3 has 15 residues. Looked up from germline, CDR1 is SSHAT and CDR2 is FNYEAQ (reference sequence). The CDR3 DNA is TGTGCTAGCAGCCGTTATAGGGACACGACCTACGAGCAGTACGTC. It is translated as CASSRYRDTTYEQYV.

J is TRBJ2-2 and V is TRBV5-6; 7 bases align to TRBD1. The germline V gene encodes CDR1 SGHDT and CDR2 YYEEEE. The V gene end was trimmed by 2 bases and the J gene end by 1 base; junction bases not matched to a gene: 2. This CDR3 is 15 amino acids long. The CDR3 coding sequence is TGTGCCAGCAGCTTCACAGGGGTGAACACCGGGGAGCTGTTTTTT. It yields the protein CASSFTGVNTGELFF.

The chain links TRBV7-2 to TRBJ1-6; the D gene is possibly TRBD1 (5 bases). Germline V lookup: CDR1 SGHTA, CDR2 FQGNSA. V was shortened by 1 base and J by 10 bases, with 14 bases between the two germline ends. The CDR3 contains 15 residues. For the CDR3, the DNA is TGTGCCAGCAGCTTAGGTGGGGCAGAAGTCTCACCCCTCCACTTT. Its protein is CASSLGGAEVSPLHF.

This clone was observed a few times. The gene calls are TRBV19 and TRBJ1-1, with a possible D match to TRBD1 (6 bases). Trimming shortened V by 6 bases and J by 4 bases, and 12 bases separated the two germline ends. Germline V gene data show CDR1 as LNHDA and CDR2 as SQIVND (reference sequence). This CDR3 has 13 amino acids. The CDR3 sequence is CASSNRDRTEAFF. The CDR3 DNA is TGTGCCAGTAGCAACAGGGACCGCACTGAAGCTTTCTTT.

The chain employs TRBV5-8 and TRBJ2-1; D gene uncertain. Deletions cut 0 bases from V and 3 bases from J, with 7 bases between. CDR3 length: 14 amino acids. The germline CDR1 and CDR2 sequences are SGHTS and YDEGEE. The CDR3 loop is CASSLGHGYNEQFF. CDR3 sequence (DNA): TGTGCCAGCAGCTTGGGACATGGCTACAATGAGCAGTTCTTC.

The chain is built from TRBV11-2 and TRBJ2-5, with 8 bases aligning to TRBD1. From germline, CDR1 is SGHAT and CDR2 FQNNGV. This CDR3 is built from 13 residues. The trim removed 4 bases at V and 5 bases at J, leaving 3 bases unmatched. CDR3 sequence (DNA): TGTGCCAGCAGCTCAGGGGGCGTGGAGACCCAGTACTTC. Translated, it gives CASSSGGVETQYF.

The chain combines TRBV7-7 with TRBJ2-1; D is perhaps TRBD1 (5 bases). V was trimmed by 2 bases and J by 6 bases, leaving 8 bases between them. The CDR3 has 13 residues. Germline loops: CDR1 SSHAT, CDR2 FNYEAQ (reference sequence). The CDR3, as DNA: TGTGCCAGCAGCTTACCAGGGATCAATGAGCAGTTCTTC. Translating it yields CASSLPGINEQFF.

This sequence joins TRBV11-2 and TRBJ2-7; TRBD1 matches 8 bases. The junction had 15 bases not matched to a gene; V was cut back by 5 bases and J by 3 bases. The CDR3 covers 17 residues. Per the germline V gene, CDR1 is SGHAT and CDR2 is FQNNGV. CDR3 protein: CASSNRDRFLRNYEQYF. CDR3 in DNA: TGTGCCAGCAGCAACCGGGACAGGTTCCTTCGGAACTACGAGCAGTACTTC.

The CDR3 is CASSENLSQGSHEQYV. The CDR3, as DNA: TGTGCCAGCAGTGAAAATCTTTCGCAGGGCTCCCACGAGCAGTACGTC. V is TRBV6-1 and J is TRBJ2-7; perhaps TRBD1 as D (5 bases). Germline CDR1 and CDR2: MNHNS and SASEGT. This CDR3 is built from 16 residues.

The genes are TRBV2 and TRBJ1-2; D unresolved. Germline V gene sequence: CDR1 SNHLY, CDR2 FYNNEI. This CDR3 is 14 amino acids long. V lost 0 bases and J lost 7, with 12 bases in between. CDR3 coding DNA: TGTGCCAGCAGTGAAGCCGTCCAGAGAGGTGGCTACACCTTC. It specifies CASSEAVQRGGYTF.

The chain recombines TRBV5-4 with TRBJ2-1; 9 positions agree with TRBD1. Germline loops: CDR1 SGHNT, CDR2 YYREEE (reference sequence). J lost 3 bases, V lost 3 bases, and 7 bases had no gene match. The CDR3 covers 16 residues. The CDR3 sequence: CASSSTGQGYYNEQFF. For the CDR3, the DNA is TGTGCCAGCAGCTCTACCGGACAGGGGTACTACAATGAGCAGTTCTTC.

The CDR3 here is CASSVAQRTDTQYF. In DNA, the CDR3 is TGTGCCAGCAGCGTAGCACAGCGGACAGATACGCAGTATTTT. The J gene is TRBJ2-3, the V gene TRBV9; a weak D match, TRBD2 (5 bases). Germline loops: CDR1 SGDLS, CDR2 YYNGEE. V lost 0 bases, J lost 3 bases, and 8 bases lay in between. The CDR3 runs 14 residues.

The chain combines TRBV6-1 with TRBJ2-7; 9 bases are shared with TRBD1. The CDR3 contains 14 residues. Trimming cost V 6 bases and J 4 bases; bases outside gene matches: 7. CDR1 and CDR2 (germline): MNHNS, SASEGT. The CDR3 sequence is CASRNEQGAYEQYV. The CDR3 coding sequence is TGTGCCAGCAGGAATGAACAGGGGGCATACGAGCAGTACGTC.

This chain links TRBV10-1 with TRBJ1-5; the match to TRBD1 covers 11 bases. J lost 6 bases, V lost 4 bases, and 2 bases had no gene match. CDR3 size: 14 residues. Germline V CDR1 and CDR2: WNHNN, SYGVQD (reference sequence). The DNA for the CDR3 is TGCGCCAGCAGTGGGACAGGGGGCGGTCAGCCCCAGCATTTT. It encodes CASSGTGGGQPQHF.

V and J are TRBV28 and TRBJ2-7, with TRBD1 matching over 7 bases. The V segment lost 4 bases and the J segment 3 bases; nucleotides outside the gene matches: 15. CDR1 and CDR2 (germline): MDHEN, SYDVKM. CDR3 length: 17 amino acids. The CDR3 DNA follows: TGTGCCAGCAGTTCCCCTTTCGGGACAGCGGTTCTCTACGAGCAGTACTTC. It encodes CASSSPFGTAVLYEQYF.